Listed below are T cell receptor beta chains from one sample, sequenced in a study of beta chain features in type 1 diabetes. The repertoire was sequenced with immunoSEQ multiplex PCR; TCRdb's copy has only in-frame clones and lacks some. This sample has 250,000 to 300,000 clones; roughly an eighth occur once, and the top ten carry roughly 0.018%. Material: naive CD4+ T cells from blood. These TCRs come from a man under 40 with type 1 diabetes. Both conserved end residues are part of each CDR3. D genes are given only for firm matches. Only some rows state a clone size, as once, few, many or a class for expanded clones.

TRBD2	TRBV19	NA	TRBJ2-3	CASTPYPAGGTDTQYF	TGTGCCAGTACTCCATACCCAGCGGGAGGCACAGATACGCAGTATTTT
NA	TRBV27	NA	TRBJ2-5	CASSLRVGTQYF	TGTGCCAGCAGTTTAAGAGTCGGGACCCAGTACTTC
NA	TRBV6-5	few	TRBJ1-1	CASSEAGNTEAFF	TGTGCCAGCAGTGAAGCGGGGAACACTGAAGCTTTCTTT
NA	TRBV30	few	TRBJ2-3	CAWSVQATGTDTQYF	TGTGCCTGGAGTGTACAGGCGACCGGCACAGATACGCAGTATTTT
NA	TRBV19	few	TRBJ1-5	CASSVTRVGQPQHF	TGTGCCAGTAGTGTGACCAGGGTGGGCCAGCCCCAGCATTTT
NA	TRBV5-1	NA	TRBJ2-7	CASSPGHNSYEQYF	TGCGCCAGCTCCCCTGGACACAACTCCTACGAGCAGTACTTC
NA	TRBV29-1	many	TRBJ2-1	CSVGGPHEQFF	TGCAGCGTTGGAGGTCCACATGAGCAGTTCTTC
NA	TRBV11-2	NA	TRBJ2-1	CASSLYLSEQFF	TGTGCCAGCAGCTTATATCTGTCTGAGCAGTTCTTC
NA	TRBV6-1	NA	TRBJ2-6	CASSSLGANVLTF	TGTGCCAGCAGTTCCCTTGGGGCCAACGTCCTGACTTTC
NA	TRBV7-6	few	TRBJ1-5	CASSPSSNQPQHF	TGTGCCAGCAGCCCTAGTAGCAATCAGCCCCAGCATTTT
TRBD1	TRBV7-2	NA	TRBJ2-5	CASSRSGTGGETQYF	TGTGCCAGCAGCCGGTCCGGGACAGGGGGGGAGACCCAGTACTTC
NA	TRBV27	few	TRBJ2-7	CASRPGHTYTYEQYF	TGTGCCAGCAGGCCGGGACATACATACACCTACGAGCAGTACTTC
NA	TRBV7-2	few	TRBJ2-7	CASSRRTGLEQYF	TGTGCCAGCAGCCGCCGTACCGGACTCGAGCAGTACTTC
TRBD1	TRBV28	NA	TRBJ2-1	CASITSGTGRHEQFF	TGTGCCAGCATCACATCCGGGACAGGGAGACATGAGCAGTTCTTC
NA	TRBV21-1	NA	TRBJ1-2	CASSKESGGNYGYTF	TGTGCCAGCAGCAAAGAAAGTGGCGGGAACTATGGCTACACCTTC
TRBD2	TRBV5-1	few	TRBJ2-7	CASSLGAGVPYEQYF	TGCGCCAGCAGCTTGGGAGCGGGAGTTCCCTACGAGCAGTACTTC
NA	TRBV28	NA	TRBJ1-1	CASSLSREAFF	TGTGCCAGCAGTTTAAGCAGGGAAGCTTTCTTT
NA	TRBV9	few	TRBJ2-5	CASSVGPALETQYF	TGTGCCAGCAGCGTAGGGCCAGCGCTTGAGACCCAGTACTTC
TRBD2	TRBV5-1	NA	TRBJ2-1	CASSSSKTSGVYNEQFF	TGCGCCAGCAGCTCATCAAAGACTAGCGGGGTTTACAATGAGCAGTTCTTC
NA	TRBV7-9	few	TRBJ2-7	CASSTTRYEQYF	TGTGCCAGCAGCACTACCCGTTACGAGCAGTACTTC
NA	TRBV6-5	NA	TRBJ2-5	CASSVLLGRGETQYF	TGTGCCAGCAGTGTCCTGTTGGGGCGGGGAGAGACCCAGTACTTC
TRBD1	TRBV28	NA	TRBJ2-7	CASSLADRGFYEQYF	TGTGCCAGCAGCCTGGCGGACAGGGGTTTCTACGAGCAGTACTTC
TRBD2	TRBV7-8	NA	TRBJ2-5	CASSLTIAGGPQYF	TGTGCCAGCAGCTTAACCATAGCGGGAGGACCCCAGTACTTC
NA	TRBV2	few	TRBJ1-1	CASYWTAVEGDTEAFF	TGTGCCAGCTATTGGACGGCGGTTGAGGGTGACACTGAAGCTTTCTTT
TRBD1	TRBV5-1	NA	TRBJ1-4	CASSLGQGPAGVGKLFF	TGCGCCAGCAGCTTGGGACAGGGTCCCGCCGGGGTAGGAAAACTGTTTTTT
TRBD2	TRBV7-2	NA	TRBJ2-7	CASSLGLAESYEQYF	TGTGCCAGCAGCTTAGGACTAGCGGAGTCCTACGAGCAGTACTTC
NA	TRBV4-3	NA	TRBJ2-1	CASSQAGNTYNEQFF	TGCGCCAGCAGCCAAGCGGGAAATACCTACAATGAGCAGTTCTTC
NA	TRBV4-1	few	TRBJ2-3	CASSHGYSGDTQYF	TGCGCCAGCAGCCACGGCTATAGCGGAGATACGCAGTATTTT
TRBD2	TRBV29-1	few	TRBJ2-7	CSVEEGSGGSYEQYF	TGCAGCGTTGAAGAAGGGAGCGGGGGTTCCTACGAGCAGTACTTC
NA	TRBV7-2	NA	TRBJ1-5	CASSQRYSNQPQHF	TGTGCCAGCAGCCAACGGTATAGCAATCAGCCCCAGCATTTT
TRBD2	TRBV10-3	NA	TRBJ2-2	CAISFREDTGELFF	TGTGCCATCAGCTTCCGGGAGGACACCGGGGAGCTGTTTTTT
TRBD2	TRBV25-1	few	TRBJ2-5	CASSKLAGAVQETQYF	TGTGCCAGCAGTAAACTAGCGGGAGCGGTACAAGAGACCCAGTACTTC
TRBD2	TRBV18	NA	TRBJ2-1	CASSPPLAGGNEQFF	TGTGCCAGCTCACCACCGCTAGCGGGAGGCAATGAGCAGTTCTTC
NA	TRBV5-1	NA	TRBJ2-7	CASRFGGHDEQYF	TGCGCCAGCAGGTTCGGGGGGCACGACGAGCAGTACTTC